This entry lists 25 T cell receptor beta chains sequenced from one sample in a study of naive and memory T cell subsets. Two oligonucleotides, mixed equimolar, formed the beta constant-region primer covering TRBC1 and TRBC2. The ligated cDNA underwent four PCR rounds using SP2 and nested alpha and beta constant-region primers. TCRdb called the UMI-ligation and nested PCR reads again in MiXCR, with one record for every CDR3 protein. The repertoire has 120,000 to 150,000 distinct CDR3 sequences, approximately 20% of them found once; the top ten carry approximately 0.58%. Antigens of these TCRs are unknown. Study-wide points: Naive repertoires, especially CD8, held a few larger clonotypes, possibly memory cells re-expressing CD45RA.

Material: naive CD8+ T cells from blood. These receptors were taken from a human donor in good health.

The rearrangement joins TRBV19 to TRBJ2-1; 8 bases fit TRBD2. CDR3 length: 16 residues. Trimming cost V 7 bases and J 0 bases; bases outside gene matches: 8. Germline CDR1 and CDR2: LNHDA and SQIVND (reference sequence). The chain's CDR3 is CASTARGGNSYNEQFF. DNA of the CDR3: TGTGCCAGTACCGCCCGGGGGGGGAACTCCTACAATGAGCAGTTCTTC.

This clonotype came up a few times. This chain joins TRBV7-2 and TRBJ1-1, with 7 nucleotides matching TRBD1. Trimming removed 4 bases from V and 9 bases from J; junction bases left unmatched: 14. This CDR3 has 15 residues. CDR1 is SGHTA, CDR2 FQGNSA, per germline. The CDR3 protein is CASSSGKIRTGQAFF. The DNA of the CDR3 is TGTGCCAGCAGCTCAGGAAAGATAAGGACAGGCCAAGCTTTCTTT. Full variable domain (rest looked up from reference TRBV7-2 and TRBJ1-1): GAGVSQSPSNKVTEKGKDVELRCDPISGHTALYWYRQSLGQGLEFLIYFQGNSAPDKSGLPSDRFSAERTGGSVSTLTIQRTQQEDSAVYLCASSSGKIRTGQAFFGQGTRLTVV.

This clonotype occurred a few times. The rearrangement joins TRBV27 to TRBJ2-1; TRBD2 agrees at 9 bases. The CDR3 has 16 amino acids. V lost 5 bases and J lost 4; bases outside the gene matches: 9. Germline V gene sequence: CDR1 MNHEY, CDR2 SMNVEV (reference sequence). CDR3 amino acids: CASSGTTSGRYNEQFF. For the CDR3, the DNA is TGTGCCAGCAGTGGGACGACTAGCGGACGGTACAATGAGCAGTTCTTC.

This clonotype appeared a few times. This rearrangement joins TRBV29-1 to TRBJ1-2; 8 bases line up with TRBD1. V was clipped by 3 bases and J by 4 bases; unmatched bases: 7. Germline CDR1 is SQVTM and CDR2 is ANQGSEA. This CDR3 region has 14 residues. This CDR3 reads CSVELTGVGYGYTF. The CDR3 coding sequence is TGCAGCGTTGAGCTGACAGGGGTAGGCTATGGCTACACCTTC. The whole variable domain, remainder taken from reference TRBV29-1 and TRBJ1-2, is SAVISQKPSRDICQRGTSLTIQCQVDSQVTMMFWYRQQPGQSLTLIATANQGSEATYESGFVIDKFPISRPNLTFSTLTVSNMSPEDSSIYLCSVELTGVGYGYTFGSGTRLTVV.

V usage is TRBV29-1 and J usage is TRBJ2-1; possibly TRBD1 or TRBD2 for D (5 bases each). This CDR3 comprises 15 residues. Per the germline V gene, CDR1 is SQVTM and CDR2 is ANQGSEA. V lost 0 bases and J lost 0, with 9 bases in between. The CDR3 nucleotides are TGCAGCGTTGAAGATCCCGGGACCTCCTACAATGAGCAGTTCTTC. Translated, it gives CSVEDPGTSYNEQFF.

The rearrangement uses TRBV29-1 and TRBJ2-1; TRBD2 might be the D (6 bases). Per the germline V gene, CDR1 is SQVTM and CDR2 is ANQGSEA. This CDR3 is built from 14 residues. The V end was cut by 3 bases, the J end by 4 bases, with 13 bases between. The CDR3 spells CSVDGPGDYNEQFF. In DNA form, the CDR3 reads TGCAGCGTTGATGGCCCGGGAGATTACAATGAGCAGTTCTTC.

The V and J genes are TRBV6-5 and TRBJ2-7; D may be TRBD1 (6 bases). The CDR3 covers 15 residues. The germline V gene has CDR1 MNHEY and CDR2 SVGAGI. The ends were cut back, 0 bases at V and 9 bases at J, with 18 bases in the middle. In DNA form, the CDR3 reads TGTGCCAGCAGTTACTCTACAGGGCCCAGGGAGCTGCAGTACTTC. Residues: CASSYSTGPRELQYF.

This clonotype occurred a few times. This sequence joins TRBV7-2 and TRBJ2-7, with D possibly matching TRBD2 (5 bases). There are 15 residues in the CDR3. From germline, CDR1 is SGHTA and CDR2 FQGNSA. The germline V and J ends were trimmed by 1 base and 1 base, with 11 bases remaining between them. The CDR3 spells CASSLVGVGSYEQYF. The CDR3 DNA sequence: TGTGCCAGCAGCTTAGTCGGGGTAGGGTCCTACGAGCAGTACTTC.

The chain links TRBV12-3 or TRBV12-4 to TRBJ2-3; the D is unclear. Between the trimmed V and J ends, which lost 9 bases and 2 bases, there was a span of 12 bases. This CDR3 is 13 amino acids long. The CDR3 here is CASLRALTDTQYF. The CDR3 DNA sequence: TGTGCCAGTCTCCGGGCCCTCACAGATACGCAGTATTTT.

CDR3 amino acids: CSVSGTHWDYGYTF. CDR3 coding DNA: TGCAGCGTATCCGGGACACACTGGGACTATGGCTACACCTTC. The chain recombines TRBV29-1 with TRBJ1-2; weak D call: TRBD1 (6 bases). The CDR3 sequence is 14 residues long. Germline V gives CDR1 SQVTM, CDR2 ANQGSEA. Trimming took off 6 bases at V and 3 bases at J, with 17 bases between the two ends.

In this sample, this clonotype turned up a few times. The V and J genes are TRBV6-6 and TRBJ1-6; D gene unclear. The CDR3 has 14 amino acids. Between the trimmed V and J ends, which lost 6 bases and 2 bases, there was a span of 8 bases. Germline V lookup: CDR1 MNHNY, CDR2 SVGAGI (reference sequence). The CDR3 nucleotides are TGTGCCAGCAGGCCCCAGCCCTATAATTCACCCCTCCACTTT. Its protein product is CASRPQPYNSPLHF.

V and J are TRBV5-6 and TRBJ1-1, with TRBD1 as a possible D gene (5 bases). V was cut by 2 bases and J by 5 bases, with 7 bases left in between. This CDR3 contains 12 residues. Germline CDR1 is SGHDT and CDR2 is YYEEEE. The CDR3 region is CASSLGTTEAFF. The CDR3 nucleotides are TGTGCCAGCAGCTTAGGGACGACTGAAGCTTTCTTT.

This clonotype has more than one count but fewer than ten. This rearrangement joins TRBV27 to TRBJ2-1, with D perhaps assigned TRBD1 or TRBD2 (5 bases each). Trimming removed 6 bases at V and 4 bases at J, with 13 bases between. The CDR3 is 14 amino acids. Germline V gene lookup returns CDR1 MNHEY and CDR2 SMNVEV (reference sequence). CDR3 residues: CASSTGTAYNEQFF. The CDR3 DNA is TGTGCCAGCAGCACCGGGACGGCTTACAATGAGCAGTTCTTC.

The chain recombines TRBV6-6 with TRBJ2-1; D gene uncertain. In germline, CDR1 is MNHNY, CDR2 SVGAGI (reference sequence). This CDR3 has 12 amino acids. The V end lost 0 bases, the J end lost 8 bases, and 5 bases lay between the germline ends. CDR3 coding DNA: TGTGCCAGCAGTTACTCTAACCATGAGCAGTTCTTC. Its protein is CASSYSNHEQFF.

The CDR3 bases are TGTGCCTGGAGTCCGGGGACTAGCGGGAGGGAGCGCTCCTACAATGAGCAGTTCTTC. It encodes CAWSPGTSGRERSYNEQFF. This chain joins TRBV30 and TRBJ2-1, with TRBD2 matching 16 bases. Germline lookup yields CDR1 GTSNPN and CDR2 SVGIG (reference sequence). The V gene end was trimmed by 2 bases and the J gene end by 0 bases; junction bases not matched to a gene: 7. The CDR3 runs to 19 residues.

In this sample, this clonotype turned up a few times. The chain joins TRBV28 to TRBJ2-7, with TRBD2 as a possible D gene (6 bases). The CDR3 totals 13 residues. Trimming pared 10 bases from V and 2 bases from J, leaving 15 bases between. Germline V gives CDR1 MDHEN, CDR2 SYDVKM. CDR3 bases: TGTGCCACCGCGGGGACCACCCCCTACGAGCAGTACTTC. Protein product: CATAGTTPYEQYF. Based on the CDR3 plus reference TRBV28 and TRBJ2-7, the full variable domain is DVKVTQSSRYLVKRTGEKVFLECVQDMDHENMFWYRQDPGLGLRLIYFSYDVKMKEKGDIPEGYSVSREKKERFSLILESASTNQTSMYLCATAGTTPYEQYFGPGTRLTVT.

The rearrangement uses TRBV12-3 or TRBV12-4 and TRBJ1-5; TRBD1 is a possible D gene (6 bases). V shed 7 bases and J shed 5 bases, with 15 bases lying between them. The CDR3 consists of 14 residues. In DNA form, the CDR3 reads TGTGCCAGCAAGGGGGACATATCTCATCAGCCCCAGCATTTT. It translates to CASKGDISHQPQHF.

This clonotype came up a few times. The chain carries TRBV28 and TRBJ2-4; a possible D gene is TRBD1 (6 bases). CDR1 MDHEN and CDR2 SYDVKM come from the germline V gene. Trimming removed 1 base at V and 8 bases at J, with 15 bases between. This CDR3 is 15 amino acids long. The CDR3 coding sequence is TGTGCCAGCAGTTTATTCAGGGGCGGCGCGGACATTCAGTACTTC. Translation gives CASSLFRGGADIQYF.

This clonotype occurred a few times. The chain employs TRBV19 and TRBJ2-5; 10 positions match TRBD1. The CDR3 sequence is 12 residues long. CDR1 is LNHDA and CDR2 is SQIVND in the germline V gene (reference sequence). V gave up 9 bases and J gave up 5 bases; unmatched junction bases: 3. As DNA, the CDR3 is TGTGCCAGAGGGACAGGGGACGAGACCCAGTACTTC. Translation: CARGTGDETQYF.

This clonotype was observed a few times. This chain uses TRBV12-3 or TRBV12-4 with TRBJ2-7; 8 bases fit TRBD1. Trimming took 1 base from V and 2 from J; bases not matched to a gene: 4. CDR3 length equals 15 residues. The CDR3 reads CASSLGQGKAYEQYF. As DNA, the CDR3 is TGTGCCAGCAGTTTAGGACAGGGGAAAGCCTACGAGCAGTACTTC.

The CDR3 here is CASSLSASYNEQFF. The CDR3 region has the DNA TGTGCCAGCAGTTTATCGGCCTCCTACAATGAGCAGTTCTTC. V and J are TRBV27 and TRBJ2-1, with D unresolved. Looked up from germline, CDR1 is MNHEY and CDR2 is SMNVEV (reference sequence). The V end lost 0 bases, the J end lost 0 bases, and 3 bases lay between the germline ends. The CDR3 contains 14 residues.

This clonotype was observed a handful of times. The V gene is TRBV29-1, the J gene TRBJ2-1, with a tentative D call TRBD2 (6 bases). There are 13 residues in the CDR3. The germline V and J ends were trimmed by 3 bases and 8 bases, with 14 bases remaining between them. CDR1 is SQVTM and CDR2 is ANQGSEA in the germline V gene. CDR3 sequence (DNA): TGCAGCGTTGAGGACCGGAGGGACGATGAGCAGTTCTTC. It yields the protein CSVEDRRDDEQFF.

This clonotype occurred a few times. The chain uses TRBV24-1 and TRBJ2-7, with 10 bases identical to TRBD1. V shed 9 bases and J 5 bases; nucleotides not matched to a gene: 6. Germline V lookup: CDR1 KGHDR, CDR2 SFDVKD. CDR3 length: 13 residues. CDR3 sequence: CATAGTGAHEQYF. Here the CDR3 DNA reads TGTGCCACCGCCGGGACAGGGGCCCACGAGCAGTACTTC.

The V call is TRBV14, the J call TRBJ2-7; D is uncertain. Germline assignment: CDR1 SGHDN and CDR2 FVKESK. The V end was cut by 0 bases, the J end by 5 bases, with 17 bases between. The CDR3 totals 16 residues. The chain's CDR3 is CASSQDFGIAANEQYF. The CDR3 nucleotides read TGTGCCAGCAGCCAAGATTTCGGCATCGCGGCGAACGAGCAGTACTTC.

Only a few counts were recorded for this clonotype. The chain joins TRBV7-6 to TRBJ2-3; D uncertain. This CDR3 comprises 13 residues. Trimming took 3 bases from V and 2 from J, leaving 6 bases between them. The V gene's germline CDR1 is SGHVS and CDR2 FNYEAQ. Here the CDR3 reads CASSLFLTDTQYF. The CDR3 DNA sequence: TGTGCCAGCAGCTTGTTCCTCACAGATACGCAGTATTTT.